The clone carrying this T cell receptor (beta chain) was detected only a few times. Its antigen remains unknown. TCRdb re-called the 5' RACE reads with MiXCR, one entry per CDR3 protein. The repertoire consists of approximately 60,000 distinct CDR3 sequences, with less than 25% occurring once and the leading ten covering 2.5% to 3%. The CDR3 runs to 14 residues. The germline V gene encodes CDR1 MDHEN and CDR2 SYDVKM. V was pared by 5 bases and J by 5 bases, with 15 bases between. General study findings and limits: Greatest tumor Treg TCR overlap was with tumor naive CD4+ cells. Tumor memory CD4+ T cell TCR gene usage was found to cluster with blood and lymph node memory CD4+ cells and with lymph node naive CD4+ cells.

Material for sequencing was memory CD4+ T cells sorted from a lymph node. Subset: memory CD4+ T cells, CD4+CD45RO+CD25-. This clonotype was obtained from a female donor with breast cancer. This sequence joins TRBV28 and TRBJ2-5, with D perhaps being TRBD1 or TRBD2 (6 bases each). CDR3 bases: TGTGCCAGCAGTCATCCGGGGGCATGGGAGACCCAGTACTTC. It specifies CASSHPGAWETQYF.